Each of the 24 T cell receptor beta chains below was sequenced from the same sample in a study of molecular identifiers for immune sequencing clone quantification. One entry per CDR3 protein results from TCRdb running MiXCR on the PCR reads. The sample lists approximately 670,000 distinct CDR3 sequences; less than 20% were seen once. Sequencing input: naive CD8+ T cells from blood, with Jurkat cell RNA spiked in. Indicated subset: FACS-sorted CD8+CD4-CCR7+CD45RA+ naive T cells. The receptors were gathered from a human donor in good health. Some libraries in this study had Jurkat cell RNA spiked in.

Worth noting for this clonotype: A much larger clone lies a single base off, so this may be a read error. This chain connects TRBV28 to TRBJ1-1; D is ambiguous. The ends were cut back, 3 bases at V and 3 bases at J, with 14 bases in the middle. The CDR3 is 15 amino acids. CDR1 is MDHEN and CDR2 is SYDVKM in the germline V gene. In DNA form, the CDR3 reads TGTGCCAGCAGTTTGACGGCAGACATGGACACTGAAGCTTTCTTT. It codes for CASSLTADMDTEAFF.

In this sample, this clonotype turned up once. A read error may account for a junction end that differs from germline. The CDR3 loop is CARSVARGSEQFF. CDR3 sequence (DNA): TGTGCCCGGAGTGTAGCCAGGGGAAGTGAGCAGTTCTTC. The gene calls are TRBV30 and TRBJ2-1; D is possibly TRBD1 (6 bases). The germline V gene has CDR1 GTSNPN and CDR2 SVGIG (reference sequence). The CDR3 covers 13 residues.

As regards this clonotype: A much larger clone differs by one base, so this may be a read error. The DNA for the CDR3 is TGCGCCAGCAGCCAAGGTATAGGTGCGGCCCAGTACTTC. Translating it yields CASSQGIGAAQYF. This chain joins TRBV4-3 and TRBJ2-5; no definite D call. The ends were cut back, 1 base at V and 9 bases at J, with 12 bases in the middle. The CDR3 loop spans 13 amino acids. Germline CDR1 reads LGHNA; CDR2 reads YSLEER.

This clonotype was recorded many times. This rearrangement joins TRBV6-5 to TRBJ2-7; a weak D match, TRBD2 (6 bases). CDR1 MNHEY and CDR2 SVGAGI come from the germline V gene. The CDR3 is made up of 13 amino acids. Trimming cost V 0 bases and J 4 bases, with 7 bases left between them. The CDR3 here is CASSYSEGYEQYF. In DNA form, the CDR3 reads TGTGCCAGCAGTTACTCGGAGGGGTACGAGCAGTACTTC.

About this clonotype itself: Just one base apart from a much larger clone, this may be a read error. CDR3 DNA sequence: TGCAGTGCCACGGGACAGCCATACACCGGGGAGCCGTTTTTT. Protein: CSATGQPYTGEPFF. The gene calls are TRBV20-1 and TRBJ2-2, with 7 nucleotides matching TRBD1. The CDR3 extends over 14 amino acids. CDR1 is DFQATT and CDR2 is SNEGSKA in the germline V gene (reference sequence).

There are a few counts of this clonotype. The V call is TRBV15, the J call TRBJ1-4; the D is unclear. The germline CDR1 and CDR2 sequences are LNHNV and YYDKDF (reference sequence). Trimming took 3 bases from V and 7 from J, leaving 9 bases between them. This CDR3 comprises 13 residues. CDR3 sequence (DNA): TGTGCCACCAGCAGTGTATTCGTTGAAAAACTGTTTTTT. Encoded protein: CATSSVFVEKLFF.

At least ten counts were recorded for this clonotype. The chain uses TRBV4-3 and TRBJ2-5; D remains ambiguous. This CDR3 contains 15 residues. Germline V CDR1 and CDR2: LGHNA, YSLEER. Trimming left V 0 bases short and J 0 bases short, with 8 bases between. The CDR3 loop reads CASSQDLAYQETQYF. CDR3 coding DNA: TGCGCCAGCAGCCAAGATTTAGCTTACCAAGAGACCCAGTACTTC.

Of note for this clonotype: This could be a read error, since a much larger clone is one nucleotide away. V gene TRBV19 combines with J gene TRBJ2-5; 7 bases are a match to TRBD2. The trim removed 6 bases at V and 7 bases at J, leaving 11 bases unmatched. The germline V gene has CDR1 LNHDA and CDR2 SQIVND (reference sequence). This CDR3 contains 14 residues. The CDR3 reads CASSPQGGMGTQYF. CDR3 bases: TGTGCCAGTAGCCCCCAGGGAGGGATGGGGACCCAGTACTTC.

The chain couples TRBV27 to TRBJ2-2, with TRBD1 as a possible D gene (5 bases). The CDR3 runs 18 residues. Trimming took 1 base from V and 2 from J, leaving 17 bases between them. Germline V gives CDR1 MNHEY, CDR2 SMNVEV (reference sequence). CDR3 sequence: CASSLLPPQGFNTGELFF. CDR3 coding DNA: TGTGCCAGCAGTTTATTGCCCCCCCAGGGCTTTAACACCGGGGAGCTGTTTTTT.

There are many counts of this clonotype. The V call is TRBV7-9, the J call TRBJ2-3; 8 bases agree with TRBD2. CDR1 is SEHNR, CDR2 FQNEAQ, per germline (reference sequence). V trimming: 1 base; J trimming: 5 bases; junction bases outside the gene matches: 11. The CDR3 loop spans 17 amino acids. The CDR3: CASSLDLTGGPGDTQYF. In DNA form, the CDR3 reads TGTGCCAGCAGCTTAGACTTAACGGGAGGGCCTGGAGATACGCAGTATTTT.

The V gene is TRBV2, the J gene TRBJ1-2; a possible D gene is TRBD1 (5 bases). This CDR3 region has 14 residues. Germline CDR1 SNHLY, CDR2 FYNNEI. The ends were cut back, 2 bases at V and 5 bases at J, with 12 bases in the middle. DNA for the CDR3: TGTGCCAGCAGTGAATGGGCAGGGAGTTATGGCTACACCTTC. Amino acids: CASSEWAGSYGYTF.

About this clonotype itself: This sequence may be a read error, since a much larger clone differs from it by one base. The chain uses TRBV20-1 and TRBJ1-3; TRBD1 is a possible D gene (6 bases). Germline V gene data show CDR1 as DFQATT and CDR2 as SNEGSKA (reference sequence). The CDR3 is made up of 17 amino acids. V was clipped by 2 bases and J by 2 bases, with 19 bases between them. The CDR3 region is CSARPFPGHNPGNTIYF. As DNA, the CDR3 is TGCAGTGCTAGACCGTTTCCGGGACATAACCCTGGAAACACCATATATTTT.

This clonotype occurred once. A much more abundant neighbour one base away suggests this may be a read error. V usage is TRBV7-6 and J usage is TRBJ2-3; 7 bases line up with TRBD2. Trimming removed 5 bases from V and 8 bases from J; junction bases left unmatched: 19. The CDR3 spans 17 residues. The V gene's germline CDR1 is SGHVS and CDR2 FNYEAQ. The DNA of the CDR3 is TGTGCCAGCAGCCCTGATCTAGCGGACTATCAGGGAGGTACGCAGTATTTT. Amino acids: CASSPDLADYQGGTQYF.

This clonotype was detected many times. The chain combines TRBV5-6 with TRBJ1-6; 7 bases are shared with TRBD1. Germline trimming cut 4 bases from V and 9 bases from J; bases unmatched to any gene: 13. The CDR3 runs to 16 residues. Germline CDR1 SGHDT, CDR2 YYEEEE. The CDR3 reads CASSPTGTEGISPLHF. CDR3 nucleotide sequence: TGTGCCAGCAGCCCCACCGGGACAGAAGGGATTTCACCCCTCCACTTT.

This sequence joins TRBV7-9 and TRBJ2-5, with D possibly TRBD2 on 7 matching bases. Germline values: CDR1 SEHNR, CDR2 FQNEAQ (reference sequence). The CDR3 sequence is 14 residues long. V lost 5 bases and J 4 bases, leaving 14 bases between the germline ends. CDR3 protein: CASSPPGGPETQYF. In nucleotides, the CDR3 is TGTGCCAGCAGCCCGCCGGGGGGCCCAGAGACCCAGTACTTC.

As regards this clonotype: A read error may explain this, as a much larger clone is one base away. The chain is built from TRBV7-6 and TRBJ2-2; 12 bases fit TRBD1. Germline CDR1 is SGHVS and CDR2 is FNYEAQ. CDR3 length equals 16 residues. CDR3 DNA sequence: TGTGCCAACAGCTCCTCCGGGACAGGGGGCCCCGGGGAGCTGTTTTTT. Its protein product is CANSSSGTGGPGELFF.

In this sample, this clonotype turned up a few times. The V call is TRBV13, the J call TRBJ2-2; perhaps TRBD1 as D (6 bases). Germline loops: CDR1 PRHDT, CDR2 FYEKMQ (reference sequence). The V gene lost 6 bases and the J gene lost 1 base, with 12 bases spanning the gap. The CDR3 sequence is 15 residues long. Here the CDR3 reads CASRTRGQNTGELFF. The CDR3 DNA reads TGTGCCAGCAGAACCAGGGGTCAGAACACCGGGGAGCTGTTTTTT.

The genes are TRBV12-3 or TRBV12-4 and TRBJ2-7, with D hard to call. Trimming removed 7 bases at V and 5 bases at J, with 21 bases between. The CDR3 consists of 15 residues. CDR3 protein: CASTFETSLSDEQYF. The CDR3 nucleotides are TGTGCCAGCACCTTTGAGACATCGCTCAGCGACGAGCAGTACTTC.

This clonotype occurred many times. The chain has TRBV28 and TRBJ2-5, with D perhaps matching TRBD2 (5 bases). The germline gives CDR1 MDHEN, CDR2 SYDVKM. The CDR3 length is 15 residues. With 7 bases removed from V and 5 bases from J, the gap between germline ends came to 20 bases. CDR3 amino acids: CASTITGTAVETQYF. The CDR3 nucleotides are TGTGCCAGCACCATTACGGGAACGGCGGTTGAGACCCAGTACTTC.

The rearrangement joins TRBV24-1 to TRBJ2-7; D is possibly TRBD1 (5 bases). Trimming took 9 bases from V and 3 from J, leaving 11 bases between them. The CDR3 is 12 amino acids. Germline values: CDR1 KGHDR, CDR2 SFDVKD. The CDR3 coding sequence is TGTGCCACCTCTGACAGTGACTACGAGCAGTACTTC. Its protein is CATSDSDYEQYF.

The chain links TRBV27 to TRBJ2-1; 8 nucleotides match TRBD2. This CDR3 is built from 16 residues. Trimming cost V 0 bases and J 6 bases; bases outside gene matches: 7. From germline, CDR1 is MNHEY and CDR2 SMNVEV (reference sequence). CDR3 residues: CASSLSRTGRGNEQFF. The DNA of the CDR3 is TGTGCCAGCAGTTTATCGAGGACCGGGAGGGGCAATGAGCAGTTCTTC.

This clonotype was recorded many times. CDR3: CASSQTVLAGGSEQYF. The CDR3 nucleotides are TGTGCCAGCAGCCAGACCGTACTCGCGGGAGGGAGCGAGCAGTACTTC. The chain couples TRBV3-1 to TRBJ2-7; 9 bases match TRBD2. CDR1 LGHDT and CDR2 YNNKEL come from the germline V gene (reference sequence). The CDR3 contains 16 residues. V lost 3 bases, J lost 6 bases, and 12 bases stayed unmatched.

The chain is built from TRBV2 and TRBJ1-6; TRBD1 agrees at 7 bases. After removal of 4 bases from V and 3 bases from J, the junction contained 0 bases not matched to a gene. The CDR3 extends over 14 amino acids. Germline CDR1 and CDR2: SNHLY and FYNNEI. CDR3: CASSGDSYNSPLHF. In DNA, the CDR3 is TGTGCCAGCAGTGGGGACAGCTATAATTCACCCCTCCACTTT.

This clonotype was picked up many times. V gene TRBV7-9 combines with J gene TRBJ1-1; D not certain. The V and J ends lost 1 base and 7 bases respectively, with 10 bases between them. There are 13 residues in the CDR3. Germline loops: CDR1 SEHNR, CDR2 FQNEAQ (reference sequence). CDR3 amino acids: CASSLVSRLEAFF. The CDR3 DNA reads TGTGCCAGCAGCTTAGTGTCCCGACTTGAAGCTTTCTTT.